These 31 T cell receptor beta chains originate from one sample sequenced in a study of blood T cell repertoires in COVID-19. Using immunoSEQ multiplex PCR, the repertoire was profiled, and TCRdb retains in-frame clones only, with some absent. The profile shows around 58,000 clones, about four fifths of them singletons. The source material was PBMCs or T cells enriched from blood (not recorded which). These receptor sequences come from a woman aged 40 to 50 with acute COVID-19.

This clone was counted only a few times. The chain recombines TRBV11-2 with TRBJ2-2, with D possibly matching TRBD1 (5 bases). From germline, CDR1 is SGHAT and CDR2 FQNNGV. V was shortened by 5 bases and J by 4 bases, with 11 bases between the two germline ends. The CDR3 sequence is 14 residues long. CDR3 in amino acids: CASSPQGITGELFF. Here the CDR3 DNA reads TGTGCCAGCAGCCCGCAGGGAATCACCGGGGAGCTGTTTTTT. Full variable domain (missing parts from reference TRBV11-2 and TRBJ2-2): EAGVAQSPRYKIIEKRQSVAFWCNPISGHATLYWYQQILGQGPKLLIQFQNNGVVDDSQLPKDRFSAERLKGVDSTLKIQPAKLEDSAVYLCASSPQGITGELFFGEGSRLTVL.

This sequence joins TRBV14 and TRBJ1-2; D unresolved. The CDR3 is made up of 15 amino acids. Trimming left V 0 bases short and J 3 bases short, with 11 bases between. Germline CDR1 SGHDN, CDR2 FVKESK. CDR3 sequence: CASSQDPPTHYGYTF. CDR3 DNA sequence: TGTGCCAGCAGCCAAGATCCCCCTACTCACTATGGCTACACCTTC.

This clone has a single count. V is TRBV29-1 and J is TRBJ1-2; 7 bases are shared with TRBD1. V shed 6 bases, J shed 2 bases, and the junction held 12 bases outside the gene matches. This CDR3 spans 15 amino acids. CDR1 SQVTM and CDR2 ANQGSEA come from the germline V gene. This chain's CDR3 is CSVPGTALVNYGYTF. The CDR3 nucleotides are TGCAGCGTCCCCGGGACAGCCCTTGTGAACTATGGCTACACCTTC.

In nucleotides, the CDR3 is TGTGCCAGCTCACCAGTCAGGGTTGGCAATCAGCCCCAGCATTTT. Residues: CASSPVRVGNQPQHF. This chain joins TRBV18 and TRBJ1-5; D might be TRBD1 (5 bases). This CDR3 has 15 amino acids. Between the trimmed V and J ends, which lost 2 bases and 2 bases, there was a span of 10 bases. Germline V CDR1 and CDR2: KGHSH, LQKENI. The variable domain in full, completed from reference TRBV18 and TRBJ1-5, reads NAGVMQNPRHLVRRRGQEARLRCSPMKGHSHVYWYRQLPEEGLKFMVYLQKENIIDESGMPKERFSAEFPKEGPSILRIQQVVRGDSAAYFCASSPVRVGNQPQHFGDGTRLSIL.

The V call is TRBV19, the J call TRBJ1-2, with D possibly matching TRBD1 (5 bases). Trimming took off 7 bases at V and 0 bases at J, with 15 bases between the two ends. Germline CDR1 LNHDA, CDR2 SQIVND (reference sequence). The CDR3 extends over 15 amino acids. CDR3 sequence (DNA): TGTGCCAGTAATCATCGGGGGAACCCTAACTATGGCTACACCTTC. Translated, it gives CASNHRGNPNYGYTF.

The J gene is TRBJ1-2, the V gene TRBV21-1. TRBV21-1 constitutes a pseudogene. The CDR3 is 14 residues long. CDR3 loop: CASSTARGSYGYTF. CDR3 coding DNA: TGTGCCAGCAGCACCGCTCGGGGGAGCTATGGCTACACCTTC.

The CDR3 nucleotides read TGTGCCAGCTCACCCCAGACAGGGACGATAAGCTACACCTTC. Its translation is CASSPQTGTISYTF. The J gene is TRBJ1-2, the V gene TRBV18, with 7 bases aligning to TRBD1. Germline-derived CDR1 and CDR2 are KGHSH and LQKENI. V shed 3 bases, J shed 9 bases, and the junction held 10 bases outside the gene matches. The CDR3 length is 14 residues.

The genes are TRBV21-1 and TRBJ1-6. TRBV21-1 is described as a pseudogene. The CDR3 length is 17 residues. The CDR3 nucleotides are TGTGCCAGCAGCCCCCCCCGGGGGAGCTCCTATAATTCACCCCTCCACTTT. Translated, it gives CASSPPRGSSYNSPLHF.

CDR3: CASSLPGAGFTDTQYF. CDR3 coding DNA: TGTGCCAGCTCACTTCCTGGCGCGGGCTTCACAGATACGCAGTATTTT. The rearrangement joins TRBV18 to TRBJ2-3, with a weak D call TRBD2 (5 bases). The germline V and J ends were trimmed by 4 bases and 2 bases, with 16 bases remaining between them. The CDR3 totals 16 residues. Germline assignment: CDR1 KGHSH and CDR2 LQKENI. Combining the CDR3 with reference TRBV18 and TRBJ2-3 gives the whole variable domain NAGVMQNPRHLVRRRGQEARLRCSPMKGHSHVYWYRQLPEEGLKFMVYLQKENIIDESGMPKERFSAEFPKEGPSILRIQQVVRGDSAAYFCASSLPGAGFTDTQYFGPGTRLTVL.

This sequence joins TRBV28 and TRBJ1-2, with TRBD1 as a possible D gene (5 bases). CDR3 length equals 15 residues. Trimming took off 5 bases at V and 4 bases at J, with 17 bases between the two ends. The germline V gene has CDR1 MDHEN and CDR2 SYDVKM. The CDR3 nucleotides are TGTGCCAGCAGTGGGGGGGAGGGGATAGGCTATGGCTACACCTTC. This codes for CASSGGEGIGYGYTF.

This clone was observed a single time. This sequence joins TRBV5-1 and TRBJ2-1; 9 bases are a match to TRBD2. The ends lost 0 bases at V and 4 bases at J; junction bases unmatched: 8. Per germline, CDR1 SGHRS and CDR2 YFSETQ. The CDR3 is 17 amino acids. CDR3 nucleotide sequence: TGCGCCAGCAGCTTGGCCATAGGGCTAGCGGGATACAATGAGCAGTTCTTC. Its protein product is CASSLAIGLAGYNEQFF. The variable domain in full, completed from reference TRBV5-1 and TRBJ2-1, reads KAGVTQTPRYLIKTRGQQVTLSCSPISGHRSVSWYQQTPGQGLQFLFEYFSETQRNKGNFPGRFSGRQFSNSRSEMNVSTLELGDSALYLCASSLAIGLAGYNEQFFGPGTRLTVL.

The genes are TRBV15 and TRBJ1-5; D might be TRBD1 (5 bases). Looked up from germline, CDR1 is LNHNV and CDR2 is YYDKDF (reference sequence). CDR3 length: 14 amino acids. V shed 1 base and J shed 3 bases, with 7 bases lying between them. The DNA for the CDR3 is TGTGCCACCAGCAGAGGACAGCTCAATCAGCCCCAGCATTTT. This translates into CATSRGQLNQPQHF.

The chain has TRBV3-1 (or the pseudogene TRBV3-2) and TRBJ2-3; D might be TRBD2 (5 bases). Trimming took off 4 bases at V and 1 base at J, with 12 bases between the two ends. The CDR3 extends over 15 amino acids. The germline V gene encodes CDR1 LGHDT and CDR2 YNNKEL (reference sequence). CDR3 DNA: TGTGCCAGCAGCCGTACGGGGAGCGGCACAGATACGCAGTATTTT. This gives the protein CASSRTGSGTDTQYF.

The chain is built from TRBV6-1 and TRBJ1-2; D is unclear. Germline V gene lookup returns CDR1 MNHNS and CDR2 SASEGT. The length of the CDR3 is 14 residues. V lost 1 base and J lost 1, with 7 bases in between. The CDR3 here is CASSEVEGNYGYTF. For the CDR3, the DNA is TGTGCCAGCAGTGAAGTCGAGGGTAACTATGGCTACACCTTC.

The chain has TRBV19 and TRBJ2-1; D is perhaps TRBD1 (6 bases). CDR1 LNHDA and CDR2 SQIVND come from the germline V gene (reference sequence). This CDR3 is 13 amino acids long. V was clipped by 9 bases and J by 4 bases, with 13 bases between them. The CDR3 protein is CASTIQGYNEQFF. The CDR3 region has the DNA TGTGCCAGCACAATACAGGGTTACAATGAGCAGTTCTTC. Variable domain in full (rest from reference TRBV19 and TRBJ2-1): DGGITQSPKYLFRKEGQNVTLSCEQNLNHDAMYWYRQDPGQGLRLIYYSQIVNDFQKGDIAEGYSVSREKKESFPLTVTSAQKNPTAFYLCASTIQGYNEQFFGPGTRLTVL.

V is TRBV12-5 and J is TRBJ2-5, with 7 bases that match TRBD1. The CDR3 extends over 15 amino acids. Germline V CDR1 and CDR2: LGHNT, FRNRAP. The J segment lost 2 bases and the V segment lost 3 bases, leaving 6 bases of the junction unmatched. CDR3 amino acids: CASGLRDRAQETQYF. CDR3 DNA: TGTGCTAGTGGTTTACGGGACAGAGCTCAAGAGACCCAGTACTTC.

The gene calls are TRBV28 and TRBJ2-1; D possibly corresponds to TRBD2 (5 bases). The CDR3 runs 13 residues. Germline values: CDR1 MDHEN, CDR2 SYDVKM. V lost 6 bases and J lost 4, with 10 bases in between. CDR3 amino acids: CASSGLAYNEQFF. Written as DNA, the CDR3 is TGTGCCAGCAGCGGGTTAGCGTACAATGAGCAGTTCTTC.

This sequence joins TRBV4-1 and TRBJ1-1, with D uncertain. Trimming took off 1 base at V and 1 base at J, with 10 bases between the two ends. The CDR3 runs 15 residues. CDR1 is MGHRA and CDR2 is YSYEKL in the germline V gene. DNA of the CDR3: TGCGCCAGCAGCCAAGGTTCGGCAGGGAACACTGAAGCTTTCTTT. As protein: CASSQGSAGNTEAFF.

The chain joins TRBV19 to TRBJ1-5; 10 bases map to TRBD1. The V gene end was trimmed by 4 bases and the J gene end by 4 bases; junction bases not matched to a gene: 10. The CDR3 loop spans 17 amino acids. Looked up from germline, CDR1 is LNHDA and CDR2 is SQIVND (reference sequence). The CDR3 sequence: CASSTRDRGRPNQPQHF. The CDR3 DNA is TGTGCCAGTAGTACCCGGGACAGGGGTCGACCAAATCAGCCCCAGCATTTT.

The chain recombines TRBV2 with TRBJ1-2, with D possibly being TRBD1 (6 bases). Germline CDR1 is SNHLY and CDR2 is FYNNEI. This CDR3 contains 14 residues. Trimming pared 6 bases from V and 8 bases from J, leaving 19 bases between. The CDR3 loop is CASRLTGQSLGYTF. CDR3 DNA: TGTGCCAGCAGGCTCACCGGACAGAGTTTGGGCTACACCTTC.

The chain has TRBV10-3 and TRBJ1-3; a weak D match, TRBD1 (6 bases). The germline V gene encodes CDR1 ENHRY and CDR2 SYGVKD. The V end lost 0 bases, the J end lost 3 bases, and 15 bases lay between the germline ends. The CDR3 extends over 17 amino acids. Here the CDR3 reads CAISESLAGASGNTIYF. In DNA form, the CDR3 reads TGTGCCATCAGTGAGTCGCTAGCAGGGGCTAGTGGAAACACCATATATTTT.

This clone appeared once. The genes are TRBV10-2 and TRBJ1-6; a weak D match, TRBD1 (5 bases). Germline V gene lookup returns CDR1 WSHSY and CDR2 SAAADI. This CDR3 has 13 amino acids. V lost 3 bases to trimming and J lost 8 bases, with 8 bases between them. This CDR3 reads CASSDAGDSPLHF. In nucleotides, the CDR3 is TGCGCCAGCAGTGATGCGGGGGATTCACCCCTCCACTTT.

The chain employs TRBV5-1 and TRBJ2-1, with a tentative D call TRBD2 (6 bases). V lost 4 bases and J lost 8, with 13 bases in between. This CDR3 region has 13 residues. Germline assignment: CDR1 SGHRS and CDR2 YFSETQ. CDR3 coding DNA: TGCGCCAGCAGCCTGGGACTGATAGATGAGCAGTTCTTC. It codes for CASSLGLIDEQFF.

This clone showed up just once. This sequence joins TRBV19 and TRBJ1-2; no definite D call. Between the trimmed V and J ends, which lost 6 bases and 4 bases, there was a span of 15 bases. Per the germline V gene, CDR1 is LNHDA and CDR2 is SQIVND (reference sequence). The CDR3 runs 14 residues. The CDR3 reads CASRTLPGSYGYTF. The DNA for the CDR3 is TGTGCCAGTAGAACCCTGCCGGGTTCCTATGGCTACACCTTC. The full variable domain, rest sourced from reference TRBV19 and TRBJ1-2, is DGGITQSPKYLFRKEGQNVTLSCEQNLNHDAMYWYRQDPGQGLRLIYYSQIVNDFQKGDIAEGYSVSREKKESFPLTVTSAQKNPTAFYLCASRTLPGSYGYTFGSGTRLTVV.

The V call is TRBV6-5, the J call TRBJ1-1, with D maybe TRBD1 (6 bases). Germline loops: CDR1 MNHEY, CDR2 SVGAGI. The CDR3 contains 14 residues. Deletions cut 6 bases from V and 5 bases from J, with 16 bases between. The CDR3 loop is CASRPTGWVTEAFF. The CDR3 bases are TGTGCCAGCAGACCCACAGGGTGGGTAACTGAAGCTTTCTTT.

This clone was seen only once. DNA for the CDR3: TGTGCCAGCAGTTTATTTAGCGGGGGGCTCCAAGAGACCCAGTACTTC. Translating it yields CASSLFSGGLQETQYF. The chain joins TRBV28 to TRBJ2-5, with 10 bases fitting TRBD2. J lost 1 base, V lost 1 base, and 3 bases had no gene match. CDR1 is MDHEN and CDR2 is SYDVKM in the germline V gene. The CDR3 runs to 16 residues.

The chain recombines TRBV27 with TRBJ2-7, with 7 positions matching TRBD1. Germline V CDR1 and CDR2: MNHEY, SMNVEV (reference sequence). The CDR3 extends over 14 amino acids. Unmatched junction bases numbered 5, after V lost 3 bases and J lost 3 bases. CDR3 amino acids: CASSFVGGYYEQYF. The CDR3 region has the DNA TGTGCCAGCAGTTTCGTAGGGGGCTACTACGAGCAGTACTTC.

The gene calls are TRBV18 and TRBJ2-7, with D possibly TRBD2 on 5 matching bases. The CDR3 consists of 14 residues. The V gene's germline CDR1 is KGHSH and CDR2 LQKENI. Trimming removed 4 bases at V and 2 bases at J, with 12 bases between. CDR3 nucleotides: TGTGCCAGCTCACGCAGCGGCAGAGCCTACGAGCAGTACGTC. This sequence encodes CASSRSGRAYEQYV.

This rearrangement joins TRBV10-1 to TRBJ1-2; the D gene is possibly TRBD1 (6 bases). Trimming took 6 bases from V and 1 from J, leaving 15 bases between them. The CDR3 covers 15 residues. Per the germline V gene, CDR1 is WNHNN and CDR2 is SYGVQD (reference sequence). The CDR3 bases are TGCGCCAGCAGGCCCACCCTGGACAGTAACTATGGCTACACCTTC. It is translated as CASRPTLDSNYGYTF.

This clone was seen a few times. V and J are TRBV13 and TRBJ1-1; possibly TRBD1 for D (5 bases). V lost 4 bases and J lost 3, with 27 bases in between. This CDR3 comprises 19 residues. Per the germline V gene, CDR1 is PRHDT and CDR2 is FYEKMQ (reference sequence). CDR3 bases: TGTGCCAGCAGCTCCCTAGTGAGGGGACTCACTCAGTGGGACACTGAAGCTTTCTTT. Translation: CASSSLVRGLTQWDTEAFF.

This rearrangement joins TRBV13 to TRBJ1-2; D not resolved. Germline V lookup: CDR1 PRHDT, CDR2 FYEKMQ (reference sequence). The CDR3 is 13 residues long. With 2 bases removed from V and 1 base from J, the gap between germline ends came to 5 bases. In DNA form, the CDR3 reads TGTGCCAGCAGCTTAACAGATAACTATGGCTACACCTTC. It codes for CASSLTDNYGYTF.